This T cell receptor (beta chain) is drawn from a study of human T cells and chemical hapten exposure. Each cDNA molecule in the library carried unique molecular identifiers. MiXCR was run by TCRdb on the RACE reads, yielding one entry per CDR3 protein. The repertoire holds about 69,000 distinct CDR3 sequences, 10% seen once, with around 6.8% in the top ten. The ends were cut back, 6 bases at V and 0 bases at J, with 12 bases in the middle. This CDR3 comprises 15 residues. CDR1 LNHDA and CDR2 SQIVND come from the germline V gene (reference sequence). The time point here: patch test 2, 6 weeks after DPC sensitization. Treatment given: therapeutic diphenylcyclopropenone sensitization with weekly scalp DPC. This clonotype was counted many times.

Sample: whole blood, taken in connection with sensitization to the hapten diphenylcyclopropenone (DPC). This TCR was sampled from a woman between 50 and 59 years old with alopecia areata. Some clones in this sample may be carry-over from other donors' samples. The rearrangement links TRBV19 to TRBJ2-1; D uncertain. The CDR3 here is CASRYQASSYNEQFF. As DNA, the CDR3 is TGTGCCAGTAGATATCAGGCTTCCTCCTACAATGAGCAGTTCTTC. Full variable domain (outside the CDR3, taken from reference TRBV19 and TRBJ2-1): DGGITQSPKYLFRKEGQNVTLSCEQNLNHDAMYWYRQDPGQGLRLIYYSQIVNDFQKGDIAEGYSVSREKKESFPLTVTSAQKNPTAFYLCASRYQASSYNEQFFGPGTRLTVL.